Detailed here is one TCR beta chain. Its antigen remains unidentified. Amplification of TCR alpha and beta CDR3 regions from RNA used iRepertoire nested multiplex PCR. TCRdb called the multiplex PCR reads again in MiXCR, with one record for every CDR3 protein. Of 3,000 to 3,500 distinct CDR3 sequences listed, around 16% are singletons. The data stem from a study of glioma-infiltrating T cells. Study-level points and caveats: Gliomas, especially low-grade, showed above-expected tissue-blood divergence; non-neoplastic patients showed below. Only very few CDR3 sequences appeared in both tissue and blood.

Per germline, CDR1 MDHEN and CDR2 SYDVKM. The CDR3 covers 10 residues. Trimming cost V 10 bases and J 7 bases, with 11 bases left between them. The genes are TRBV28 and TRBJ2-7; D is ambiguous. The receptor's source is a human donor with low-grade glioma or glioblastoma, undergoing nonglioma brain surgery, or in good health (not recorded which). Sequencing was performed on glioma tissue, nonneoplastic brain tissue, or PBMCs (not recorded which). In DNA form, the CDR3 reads TGTGCCACCTCGTCCAGGGAGCAGTACGTC. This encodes CATSSREQYV.